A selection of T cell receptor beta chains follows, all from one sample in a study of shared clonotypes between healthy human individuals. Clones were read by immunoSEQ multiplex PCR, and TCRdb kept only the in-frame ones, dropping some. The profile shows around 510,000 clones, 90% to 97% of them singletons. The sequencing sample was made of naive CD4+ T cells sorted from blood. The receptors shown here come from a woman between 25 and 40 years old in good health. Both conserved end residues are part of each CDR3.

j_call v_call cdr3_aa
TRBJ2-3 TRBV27 CASSLFGGGDTQYF
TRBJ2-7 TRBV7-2 CASSLARGYEQYF
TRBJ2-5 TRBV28 CASSSYGAGETQYF
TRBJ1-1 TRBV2 CASSDGRKAFF
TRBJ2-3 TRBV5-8 CASSLLAGGPPTDTQYF
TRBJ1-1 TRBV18 CASSLGLDTEAFF
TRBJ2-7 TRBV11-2 CASSSIVPFEQYF
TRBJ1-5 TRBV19 CASSAPGDSRDSNQPQHF
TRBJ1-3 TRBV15 CATSRVENTIYF
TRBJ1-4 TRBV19 CASSMQAGAANEKLFF
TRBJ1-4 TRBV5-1 CASSLPPVQGLTNEKLFF
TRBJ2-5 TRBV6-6 CASSRREETQYF
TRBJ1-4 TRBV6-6 CASSGGATGLDEKLFF
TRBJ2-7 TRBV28 CASSIAPGLANEQYF
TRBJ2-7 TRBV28 CASKSGDTYEQYF
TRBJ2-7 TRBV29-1 CSVEKQGLPYEQYF
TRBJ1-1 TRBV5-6 CASSYRDRGLAEAFF
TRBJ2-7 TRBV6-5 CASSSAAYEQYF
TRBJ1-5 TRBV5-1 CASSLQGGNQPQHF
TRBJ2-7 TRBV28 CASRPGGGFEQYF
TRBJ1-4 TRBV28 CAIRDKTGTNEELFF
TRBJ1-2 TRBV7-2 CASSSAYRGSGSF
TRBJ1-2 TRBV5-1 CASSLLQGDYGYTF
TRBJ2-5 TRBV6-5 CASGRGAGAETQYF
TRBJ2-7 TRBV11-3 CASSPGNDYEQYF
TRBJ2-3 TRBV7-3 CASSTVPSSTDTQYF
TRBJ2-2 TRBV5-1 CASSLGQVADSGELFF
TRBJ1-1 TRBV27 CASSLQDPNTEAFF
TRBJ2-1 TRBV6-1 CASSSGGQSNEQFF
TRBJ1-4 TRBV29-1 CSVVTGGTNEKLFF
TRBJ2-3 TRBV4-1 CASSQVGRRTSTDTQYF
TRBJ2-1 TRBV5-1 CASSTHPERGVGTYNEQFF
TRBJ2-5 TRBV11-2 CASSLGTGGKTQYF
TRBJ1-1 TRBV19 CASSIVGGLNTEAFF
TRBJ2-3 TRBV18 CASSPGGTDTQYF
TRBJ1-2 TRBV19 CASSDRVHGYTF
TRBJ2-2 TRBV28 CASRGGWGPRGTGELFF
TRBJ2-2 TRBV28 CASSPYIGELFF
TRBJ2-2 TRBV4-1 CASSQSFHGEQNTGELFF
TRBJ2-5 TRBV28 CASRKTGTGNFPSDF
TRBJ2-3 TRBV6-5 CASSYSSGSADTQYF
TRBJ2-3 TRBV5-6 CASSLLGQGYTDTQYF